The T cell receptor (beta chain) described here comes from a study of T-cell reconstitution after alpha-beta-depleted transplantation in children. The trim removed 6 bases at V and 7 bases at J, leaving 7 bases unmatched. The germline gives CDR1 SGHRS, CDR2 YFSETQ. The length of the CDR3 is 14 residues. This sample's TCRbeta library carried unique molecular identifier barcodes. Each CDR3 protein gets one entry after TCRdb re-called the PCR reads with MiXCR. The sample comprises about 600,000 distinct CDR3 sequences, under 12% of which are singletons, and 4% rests with the top ten. This receptor was taken from a human donor who donated a stem cell graft to a child with acute myeloid leukemia. Sequencing was performed on PBMCs from the stem cell graft donor, taken from the stem cell graft. This chain links TRBV5-1 with TRBJ2-1; the match to TRBD2 covers 10 bases. DNA of the CDR3: TGCGCCAGCATCGGAGCGGGAGGGGCGAATGAGCAGTTCTTC. Translating gives CASIGAGGANEQFF.